The source of this T cell receptor beta chain is a study of OX40 agonist ivuxolimab in advanced cancers. The CDR3 contains 15 residues. The V end lost 6 bases, the J end lost 2 bases, and 17 bases lay between the germline ends. CDR1 is MNHEY and CDR2 is SVGAGI in the germline V gene. Here immunoSEQ multiplex PCR was the method, and the copy in TCRdb shows in-frame clones only, minus some. The sample yields around 68,000 clones, around 86% seen once. The source was CD4+ or CD8+ T cells sorted from blood, collected in a trial of the OX40 agonist ivuxolimab. The V and J genes are TRBV6-5 and TRBJ2-7; D gene ambiguous. The receptor was derived from an adult with an advanced solid tumor such as melanoma, head and neck, liver or kidney cancer. The CDR3 sequence: CASRAYRAFAYEQYF. The CDR3 nucleotides are TGTGCCAGCAGAGCCTACCGGGCATTTGCCTACGAGCAGTACTTC.